This T cell receptor (beta chain) is drawn from a study of early T cells in non-severe SARS-CoV-2 infection. TCRdb processed the 5' RACE reads anew with MiXCR; each CDR3 protein has one entry. The top ten clones hold roughly a fifth of a sample with roughly 120,000 distinct CDR3 sequences, more than 12% of them seen once. CDR1 and CDR2 (germline): SGHKS, YYEKEE (reference sequence). V was trimmed by 2 bases and J by 0 bases, leaving 2 bases between them. CDR3 length: 12 amino acids. This clonotype was recorded at least ten times. Sequenced input: whole blood. V and J are TRBV5-5 and TRBJ1-1; D is ambiguous. This receptor was obtained from an adult who was a healthcare worker with PCR-confirmed SARS-CoV-2 infection or an uninfected control (not recorded which). CDR3 sequence: CASSFMNTEAFF. DNA for the CDR3: TGTGCCAGCAGCTTTATGAACACTGAAGCTTTCTTT.